This passage covers 32 T cell receptor beta chains from one sample sequenced in a study of blood T cells in healthy people across ages. Sample-barcoded 5' priming and a J-beta primer mix drove a second PCR of roughly 7 to 11 cycles. TCRdb recomputed calls from the 5' RACE reads with MiXCR, one row per CDR3 protein. Altogether around 650,000 distinct CDR3 sequences are present, around 38% being singletons, with the ten largest covering 30%. Source material: blood. These TCRs come from a man older than 75 in good health.

Ten or more counts support this clonotype. The chain has TRBV6-2 or TRBV6-3 and TRBJ2-7; tentatively, D is TRBD1 (6 bases). V lost 8 bases and J lost 4, with 12 bases in between. The V gene's germline CDR1 is MNHEY and CDR2 SVGEGT. This CDR3 comprises 12 residues. The CDR3 protein is CASRGQLYEQYF. CDR3 bases: TGTGCCAGCCGAGGACAGCTATACGAGCAGTACTTC.

This clonotype came up once. The V call is TRBV14, the J call TRBJ2-1; 9 bases are shared with TRBD1. The DNA end lines up better with TRBJ2-7; the J call may be wrong. CDR1 and CDR2 (germline): SGHDN, FVKESK. This CDR3 is 17 amino acids long. CDR3 amino acids: CASSPRRTGVSYNEQYF. The CDR3 nucleotides read TGTGCCAGCAGCCCCCGTAGGACAGGGGTGTCGTACAATGAGCAGTACTTC.

In the case of this clonotype: The junction departs from the called germline gene at one end, perhaps through a read error. The chain has TRBV12-3 or TRBV12-4 and TRBJ2-3, with 9 bases fitting TRBD2. The CDR3 extends over 15 amino acids. CDR3 in DNA: TGTGCCAGCAGTCTAGCGGGGACGGGCCCAGATACGCAGTATTTT. As protein: CASSLAGTGPDTQYF.

The rearrangement links TRBV10-2 to TRBJ2-1, with 13 bases lining up with TRBD2. V trimming: 0 bases; J trimming: 6 bases; junction bases outside the gene matches: 5. The germline V gene has CDR1 WSHSY and CDR2 SAAADI. The CDR3 consists of 17 residues. CDR3 protein: CASSESGTSGKLNEQFF. The CDR3 bases are TGCGCCAGCAGTGAGTCTGGGACTAGCGGGAAACTCAATGAGCAGTTCTTC.

This clonotype was observed a few times. The chain uses TRBV7-2 and TRBJ2-4, with D possibly TRBD1 on 6 matching bases. The germline CDR1 and CDR2 sequences are SGHTA and FQGNSA. CDR3 length equals 15 residues. Trimming stripped 5 bases from V and 0 bases from J, with 11 bases between. Here the CDR3 reads CASSIIQGAKNIQYF. The CDR3, as DNA: TGTGCCAGCAGCATTATACAGGGAGCCAAAAACATTCAGTACTTC.

In its sample, this clonotype was seen a few times. V gene TRBV20-1 combines with J gene TRBJ2-3; D unresolved. There are 12 residues in the CDR3. CDR1 is DFQATT and CDR2 is SNEGSKA in the germline V gene (reference sequence). V was clipped by 6 bases and J by 9 bases, with 16 bases between them. This chain's CDR3 is CSADRSSATQYF. For the CDR3, the DNA is TGCAGTGCCGACCGTTCCAGCGCGACGCAGTATTTT.

This rearrangement joins TRBV7-2 to TRBJ2-3; 12 bases match TRBD2. CDR1 is SGHTA and CDR2 is FQGNSA in the germline V gene. The CDR3 has 15 amino acids. J lost 4 bases, V lost 4 bases, and 3 bases had no gene match. The CDR3 spells CASSSTSGGPDTQYF. The CDR3 coding sequence is TGTGCCAGCAGCTCGACTAGCGGGGGACCAGATACGCAGTATTTT.

V and J are TRBV3-1 and TRBJ1-5; possible D gene TRBD1, 6 bases. Germline V gene lookup returns CDR1 LGHDT and CDR2 YNNKEL (reference sequence). Trimming pared 3 bases from V and 5 bases from J, leaving 14 bases between. CDR3 size: 15 residues. The DNA for the CDR3 is TGTGCCAGCAGCCAGGATACAGGGTCCTATCAGCCCCAGCATTTT. Encoded protein: CASSQDTGSYQPQHF.

Comments on this clonotype: This may be a read error, as it is one base from a much larger clone. The CDR3 reads CSARGTVLRQETQYF. DNA of the CDR3: TGCAGTGCTAGAGGGACAGTGCTTCGCCAAGAGACCCAGTACTTC. The chain combines TRBV20-1 with TRBJ2-5; D is perhaps TRBD1 (6 bases). Germline CDR1 is DFQATT and CDR2 is SNEGSKA (reference sequence). This CDR3 spans 15 amino acids. Trimming left V 1 base short and J 1 base short, with 13 bases between.

CDR3 amino acids: CASSQDTRRALSYEQYF. The DNA for the CDR3 is TGCGCCAGCAGCCAAGATACCCGCAGGGCCCTCTCCTACGAGCAGTACTTC. The chain has TRBV4-3 and TRBJ2-7, with D tentatively TRBD1 (5 bases). V shed 0 bases and J shed 0 bases, with 15 bases lying between them. Germline V CDR1 and CDR2: LGHNA, YSLEER. The CDR3 runs to 17 residues.

The chain employs TRBV20-1 and TRBJ2-5; the D call may be TRBD1 or TRBD2 (6 bases each). This CDR3 has 14 amino acids. V was clipped by 2 bases and J by 2 bases, with 12 bases between them. Germline V gene sequence: CDR1 DFQATT, CDR2 SNEGSKA (reference sequence). For the CDR3, the DNA is TGCAGTGCTAGAAATGGAGGGGGGCAAGAGACCCAGTACTTC. This sequence encodes CSARNGGGQETQYF.

This clonotype was recorded at least ten times. V gene TRBV7-2 combines with J gene TRBJ2-7, with 14 bases matching TRBD2. The germline V gene has CDR1 SGHTA and CDR2 FQGNSA. The junction had 1 base not matched to a gene; V was cut back by 1 base and J by 2 bases. This CDR3 has 16 residues. The CDR3 nucleotides are TGTGCCAGCAGCTTAGGACTAGCGGGGGGGGCCTACGAGCAGTACTTC. Residues: CASSLGLAGGAYEQYF.

The chain links TRBV7-8 to TRBJ2-1, with 9 nucleotides matching TRBD1. Germline V gene lookup returns CDR1 SGHVS and CDR2 FQNEAQ. CDR3 size: 16 residues. With 3 bases clipped from V and 8 bases from J, the junction kept 11 bases outside the gene matches. This CDR3 reads CASSLAGTGIQDEQFF. In nucleotides, the CDR3 is TGTGCCAGCAGCTTGGCCGGGACAGGGATACAAGATGAGCAGTTCTTC.

This clonotype was seen more than once but under ten times. The chain combines TRBV20-1 with TRBJ2-7, with 10 bases aligning to TRBD1. The CDR3 length is 16 residues. V shed 2 bases and J 5 bases; nucleotides not matched to a gene: 12. Germline assignment: CDR1 DFQATT and CDR2 SNEGSKA (reference sequence). In DNA form, the CDR3 reads TGCAGTGCTAGAAACACAGCCGGGACAGGGGACGACGAGCAGTACTTC. This gives the protein CSARNTAGTGDDEQYF.

The table lists this clonotype with a count of one. A clone one base away is much larger, so this may be a read error. The chain is built from TRBV7-2 and TRBJ2-7, with 14 bases aligning to TRBD2. The last part of the DNA fits TRBJ2-5 better; the J call may be wrong. The CDR3 runs to 16 residues. Germline CDR1 is SGHTA and CDR2 is FQGNSA. The DNA of the CDR3 is TGTGCCAGCGGCTTAGGACTAGCGGGAGGTATAGAGACCCAGTACTTC. This translates into CASGLGLAGGIETQYF.

This clonotype was seen only a few times. The chain recombines TRBV6-2 or TRBV6-3 with TRBJ2-5; 12 nucleotides line up with TRBD1. Per germline, CDR1 MNHEY and CDR2 SVGEGT. Trimming cost V 9 bases and J 4 bases; bases outside gene matches: 6. The CDR3 is made up of 14 amino acids. In DNA form, the CDR3 reads TGTGCCAGTATGGGACAGGGGGCAGGAGAGACCCAGTACTTC. It yields the protein CASMGQGAGETQYF.

This clonotype was counted a few times. The chain combines TRBV7-8 with TRBJ2-4; D gene ambiguous. The CDR3 loop spans 14 amino acids. The V end was cut by 2 bases, the J end by 0 bases, with 5 bases between. Germline V gene lookup returns CDR1 SGHVS and CDR2 FQNEAQ. CDR3 nucleotide sequence: TGTGCCAGCAGCTTACAGCTAGCCAAAAACATTCAGTACTTC. Translating it yields CASSLQLAKNIQYF.

This clonotype has just a few counts. The V and J genes are TRBV4-2 and TRBJ1-5, with D perhaps TRBD1 (5 bases). The CDR3 length is 15 residues. From germline, CDR1 is LGHNA and CDR2 YNFKEQ. The ends were cut back, 0 bases at V and 4 bases at J, with 10 bases in the middle. The CDR3 protein is CASSQDLGGNQPQHF. In DNA form, the CDR3 reads TGTGCCAGCAGCCAAGATTTGGGGGGGAATCAGCCCCAGCATTTT.

This clonotype was recorded a few times. The chain carries TRBV6-4 and TRBJ2-1; the D gene is possibly TRBD1 (6 bases). Trimming pared 4 bases from V and 4 bases from J, leaving 11 bases between. The germline CDR1 and CDR2 sequences are MRHNA and SNTAGT. The CDR3 length is 14 residues. The CDR3 sequence is CASSVGAEYNEQFF. DNA of the CDR3: TGTGCCAGCAGTGTGGGGGCAGAATACAATGAGCAGTTCTTC.

The V and J genes are TRBV4-3 and TRBJ1-2; D unclear. This CDR3 has 14 residues. CDR1 is LGHNA, CDR2 YSLEER, per germline. V gave up 1 base and J gave up 5 bases, with 11 bases separating them. CDR3 nucleotides: TGCGCCAGCAGCCAAGTGGCGGGCGCGTATGGCTACACCTTC. Its protein is CASSQVAGAYGYTF.

This clonotype has ten or more counts. V and J are TRBV6-1 and TRBJ2-1; D is perhaps TRBD2 (5 bases). The CDR3 contains 14 residues. V dropped 0 bases and J dropped 9 bases, with 12 bases sitting between them. Germline CDR1 and CDR2: MNHNS and SASEGT. The chain's CDR3 is CASSEAGSVGEQFF. CDR3 nucleotide sequence: TGTGCCAGCAGTGAAGCGGGGAGCGTGGGTGAGCAGTTCTTC.

This clonotype was seen a handful of times. The chain is built from TRBV10-3 and TRBJ2-1; 12 bases align to TRBD2. Germline trimming cut 3 bases from V and 6 bases from J; bases unmatched to any gene: 12. Germline V lookup: CDR1 ENHRY, CDR2 SYGVKD. This CDR3 comprises 18 residues. The CDR3 reads CAISELAGGARARNEQFF. The CDR3 coding sequence is TGTGCCATCAGTGAACTAGCGGGGGGTGCTCGTGCCCGCAATGAGCAGTTCTTC.

On this clonotype: Relative to the germline gene, one junction end is altered; a read error may explain this. The V gene is TRBV20-1, the J gene TRBJ2-7; TRBD2 might be the D (5 bases). The CDR3 sequence is 12 residues long. The germline V gene has CDR1 DFQATT and CDR2 SNEGSKA (reference sequence). The CDR3 DNA follows: TGCAGTGCTAGAGACAACGACTACGGGCAGTACTTC. It translates to CSARDNDYGQYF.

The gene calls are TRBV24-1 and TRBJ2-7; 12 nucleotides match TRBD1. The germline CDR1 and CDR2 sequences are KGHDR and SFDVKD. This CDR3 has 15 amino acids. V dropped 4 bases and J dropped 6; count of bases not matched to a gene: 6. CDR3 coding DNA: TGTGCCACCAGTGACTCCGGGACAGGGGGCTCCGAGCAGTACTTC. Its translation is CATSDSGTGGSEQYF.

The chain is built from TRBV29-1 and TRBJ2-2; 12 nucleotides match TRBD2. Losses at the gene ends were 5 bases for V and 6 bases for J; bases not matched to a gene: 1. Germline V gives CDR1 SQVTM, CDR2 ANQGSEA. The CDR3 is made up of 13 amino acids. Written as DNA, the CDR3 is TGCAGCGTTCTAGCGGGAGGGTCCGGGGAGCTGTTTTTT. Translation gives CSVLAGGSGELFF.

This chain connects TRBV28 to TRBJ2-5; 11 bases are shared with TRBD1. J gave up 4 bases and V 1 base, and 2 bases lay outside the gene matches. Germline loops: CDR1 MDHEN, CDR2 SYDVKM. The CDR3 consists of 15 residues. This chain's CDR3 is CASSLFGTGGETQYF. CDR3 DNA: TGTGCCAGCAGTTTATTTGGGACAGGGGGAGAGACCCAGTACTTC.

This clonotype came up a few times. V is TRBV6-2 or TRBV6-3 and J is TRBJ2-7; possibly TRBD1 for D (5 bases). The CDR3 loop spans 18 amino acids. The germline V gene encodes CDR1 MNHEY and CDR2 SVGEGT. The V gene lost 2 bases and the J gene lost 4 bases, with 24 bases spanning the gap. The CDR3 is CASSYPTAPRIAKYEQYF. As DNA, the CDR3 is TGTGCCAGCAGTTACCCGACAGCTCCTAGGATTGCCAAGTACGAGCAGTACTTC.

The chain joins TRBV20-1 to TRBJ2-7; D gene uncertain. The germline CDR1 and CDR2 sequences are DFQATT and SNEGSKA (reference sequence). This CDR3 spans 13 amino acids. V was trimmed by 1 base and J by 2 bases, leaving 9 bases between them. The CDR3 nucleotides are TGCAGTGCTAGAGGCCTGGATACCTACGAGCAGTACTTC. Amino acid sequence: CSARGLDTYEQYF.

V gene TRBV6-1 combines with J gene TRBJ2-1; unclear D gene. Germline CDR1 MNHNS, CDR2 SASEGT. V was pared by 4 bases and J by 6 bases, with 10 bases between. The CDR3 covers 13 residues. The CDR3 reads CASSVNLFNEQFF. In DNA form, the CDR3 reads TGTGCCAGCAGTGTTAACTTATTCAATGAGCAGTTCTTC.

This chain links TRBV20-1 with TRBJ2-2, with D possibly matching TRBD1 (6 bases). This CDR3 is 12 amino acids long. V was shortened by 2 bases and J by 6 bases, with 7 bases between the two germline ends. The germline V gene has CDR1 DFQATT and CDR2 SNEGSKA (reference sequence). CDR3 sequence (DNA): TGCAGTGCTAGATACAGGGCCGGGGAGCTGTTTTTT. Translated, it gives CSARYRAGELFF.

This chain joins TRBV20-1 and TRBJ2-1, with TRBD2 identical over 12 bases. Germline CDR1 DFQATT, CDR2 SNEGSKA (reference sequence). Unmatched junction bases numbered 13, after V lost 5 bases and J lost 8 bases. The CDR3 consists of 16 residues. Written as DNA, the CDR3 is TGCAGTGCTTGGGTTCTAGCGGGGGGGCCTGTTGATGAGCAGTTCTTC. It codes for CSAWVLAGGPVDEQFF.

The chain recombines TRBV6-1 with TRBJ1-2; D uncertain. The germline CDR1 and CDR2 sequences are MNHNS and SASEGT. V was pared by 8 bases and J by 3 bases, with 13 bases between. The CDR3 has 13 residues. CDR3 nucleotides: TGTGCCAGCCTAGCCAGGCTATACTATGGCTACACCTTC. It translates to CASLARLYYGYTF.